This T cell receptor beta chain originates from a study of CD8+ T cells in alopecia areata. At the level of the study: Tofacitinib administration to treated patients was oral, at 5 to 10 mg twice daily. It was 6 to 18 months of tofacitinib, and then there were 6 months off drug.

A word on this clone: Its antigen is undetermined.

Separation by sorting yielded CD4+ and CD8+ T cells from PBMCs. Study-level points and caveats: Normal-skin resident alphabeta T cells also appear among scalp sample sequences.

The authors extracted RNA and reverse transcribed it into cDNA as the sequencing template. TCRdb keeps only in-frame clones here, not all; method: immunoSEQ multiplex PCR. The sample has about 150,000 clones, 40% to 50% seen once. The specimen sequenced was CD4+ T cells sorted from blood. The TCR originated in a human donor with alopecia areata.

The CDR3 sequence is CASSNQGYTEAFF. CDR3 nucleotides: TGTGCCAGCAGCAACCAGGGATACACTGAAGCTTTCTTT. The chain combines TRBV5-6 with TRBJ1-1; D possibly corresponds to TRBD1 (5 bases). In germline, CDR1 is SGHDT, CDR2 YYEEEE. This CDR3 has 13 amino acids. The ends were cut back, 4 bases at V and 3 bases at J, with 10 bases in the middle.